The rows below give T cell receptor beta chains drawn from one sample of a study of cytomegalovirus exposure and HLA in healthy donors. Here immunoSEQ multiplex PCR was the method, and the copy in TCRdb shows in-frame clones only, minus some. The sample's table shows fewer than 70,000 clones. Sequencing used PBMCs. These receptors came from a man aged 30 to 39 in good health and CMV-seropositive. CDR3s leave out the opening cysteine and the closing phenylalanine or tryptophan.

TRBV5-4,ASSLPNRGLGYT
TRBV19,ASSPGQTYEQY
TRBV9,ASSKQGAPYEQY
TRBV6-1,ASSEWSTGSGNTIY
TRBV7-7,ASSLGEGEQF
TRBV7-6,ASSLAMSGSTYEQY
TRBV6-1,ASRLPGGAYGYT
TRBV28,ASSHRQTNTEAF
TRBV5-1,ASSTGENEQF
TRBV10-2,ASSWTPSYEQY
TRBV30,AWSPRGQGDNEQY
TRBV6-5,ASTGGNLLNTEAF
TRBV19,ASTSAGSSTDTQY
TRBV5-1,ASSPGKYEQY
TRBV30,ASLTSGRRNEQF
TRBV11-3,ASSDRGPRERGTDTQY
TRBV2,ASSDRRGGVSNQPQH
TRBV19,ASSIVGGDEQF
TRBV7-2,ASSHTRDTQY
TRBV27,ASSRTGYNEQF
TRBV27,ASSLTGNNSPLH
TRBV6-5,ASSSGGEDNEQF
TRBV5-5,ASSGTSSGTLKTQY
TRBV7-6,ASSLVGVYEQY
TRBV5-4,ASSSGGRPTYEQY
TRBV5-4,ASSLGAGVFQETQY
TRBV7-9,ASSLAGRGGRFEKLF
TRBV6-4,ASSDSAGSDNEQF
TRBV5-1,ASSPGAGGDQENQY
TRBV15,ATSRGGGREKLF
TRBV29-1,SVVEQGSSYEQY
TRBV5-1,ASSLLGQITGELF
TRBV28,ASSLGGGVTLY
TRBV18,ASSAGPRRYEQY
TRBV11-3,ASSLGDSLAKNIQY
TRBV30,AWGGQAYEQY
TRBV19,ASSSRAGRYEQY
TRBV19,ASSIRISGANVLT
TRBV7-9,ASRRYGDWGTEAF
TRBV7-8,ASSPLGGAF
TRBV18,ASSGAGAQETQY
TRBV5-1,ASSLGTRTNEKLF
TRBV5-6,ASSAFARGPGNTIY
TRBV7-6,ASSLTLGWRGNTEAF
TRBV5-1,ASSSPGGAGNNEQF